What follows is one T cell receptor (beta chain) and its context. What it binds is unknown. CDR1 is SGHDN, CDR2 FVKESK, per germline. Unmatched junction bases numbered 9, after V lost 4 bases and J lost 3 bases. The CDR3 is made up of 17 amino acids. Clones were sequenced by immunoSEQ multiplex PCR, and TCRdb holds only the in-frame ones, with some missing. The table lists about 140,000 clones, just under 95% of them singletons, with roughly 5% in the top ten. This record comes from a study of T cell responses to AZD1222 COVID-19 vaccine. Study context: Researchers grouped second doses given at about 4 or about 12 weeks into one pool. Study-wide results and limits: Every sample of the repertoires postdated the peak T cell response.

The genes are TRBV14 and TRBJ2-6, with 7 bases fitting TRBD1. Source: peripheral blood, taken on day 0 of AZD1222 vaccination. The clonotype originates from an adult in good health. The CDR3 DNA is TGTGCCAGCAGCCCCCCGAAGGGGGCGAGTGGGGCCAACGTCCTGACTTTC. Residues: CASSPPKGASGANVLTF.